What follows describes a single T cell receptor beta chain. What it recognizes is unknown. The sample is drawn from a study of radiotherapy plus CTLA-4 blockade in lung cancer. About the study: Disease control was seen in about 30% of patients, objective responses in roughly 17%.

Study-wide points: Subsequent to radiotherapy plus ipilimumab, tumor-derived TCR clones underwent expansion in blood.

Here immunoSEQ multiplex PCR was the method, and the copy in TCRdb shows in-frame clones only, minus some. Here the sample spans over 100,000 clones, more than 65% being singletons. This CDR3 spans 15 amino acids. Losses at the gene ends were 3 bases for V and 5 bases for J; bases not matched to a gene: 9. Germline lookup yields CDR1 GTSNPN and CDR2 SVGIG (reference sequence). Material: peripheral blood, obtained from a patient treated with radiotherapy plus ipilimumab. This rearrangement joins TRBV30 to TRBJ1-5, with 8 positions matching TRBD1. This clonotype was sampled from a human donor with non-small cell lung cancer that progressed on radiotherapy plus ipilimumab. Some clones in this sample may be carry-over from other donors' samples. The CDR3 sequence: CAWRVRQGSHQPQHF. The CDR3 DNA reads as TGTGCCTGGAGAGTAAGACAGGGGAGCCATCAGCCCCAGCATTTT.